This TCR beta chain was retrieved from a study of PD-1 blockade in classical Hodgkin lymphoma. Broader study findings: TCR diversity rose significantly by C4D1 in CD4+ but not CD8+ cells.

Remarks on this clone: The antigen is undetermined.

The method was immunoSEQ multiplex PCR; TCRdb's version includes in-frame clones alone and lacks a portion of them. The sample lists some 17,000 clones, around 72% occurring once. Indicated time point: cycle 4 day 1 (C4D1), after more than five weeks of nivolumab. Each patient's relapse followed autologous stem cell transplantation, and brentuximab vedotin exposure varied. The authors purified CD4+ T cells from thawed PBMCs by magnetic negative selection. The V gene's germline CDR1 is SGHKS and CDR2 YYEKEE (reference sequence). The CDR3 sequence is 13 residues long. The V gene lost 3 bases and the J gene lost 0 bases, with 7 bases spanning the gap.

The receptor's source is a human donor with classical Hodgkin lymphoma. The sequenced sample was CD4+ T cells from blood, obtained before the fourth cycle of nivolumab. This rearrangement joins TRBV5-5 to TRBJ2-7; tentative D call: TRBD2 (6 bases). The CDR3 DNA follows: TGTGCCAGCAGCTACGGGAGCTCCTACGAGCAGTACTTC. It codes for CASSYGSSYEQYF.